This is a list of T cell receptor beta chains from one sample in a study of shared clonotypes between healthy human individuals. Here immunoSEQ multiplex PCR was the method, and the copy in TCRdb shows in-frame clones only, minus some. In the table there are about 640,000 clones, about two thirds of which are singletons. Sequencing used memory CD4+ T cells sorted from blood. The receptors here all came from a woman in her 30s in good health. CDR3s include the opening cysteine and the closing phenylalanine or tryptophan. The D gene is left open where the match is weak. Only some rows state a clone size, as once, few, many or a class for expanded clones.

few | TRBJ2-3 | TRBV7-6 | - | TGTGCCAGCAGCTTAGGGGTAGCGTCTAGCACAGATACGCAGTATTTT | CASSLGVASSTDTQYF
- | TRBJ2-5 | TRBV19 | - | TGTGCCAGTAGTATTGGGGCAGGTGTGGAGACCCAGTACTTC | CASSIGAGVETQYF
few | TRBJ2-5 | TRBV29-1 | TRBD1 | TGCAGCGTTGATACAGGGGCCGGAGAGACCCAGTACTTC | CSVDTGAGETQYF
- | TRBJ1-5 | TRBV18 | - | TGTGCCAGCTCACGGACAGCAAATCAGCCCCAGCATTTT | CASSRTANQPQHF
- | TRBJ2-7 | TRBV11-2 | - | TGTGCCCTCAGAGAAAAGGACACCTCCTACGAGCAGTACTTC | CALREKDTSYEQYF
- | TRBJ2-1 | TRBV28 | TRBD2 | TGTGCCAGCATATCTCTTCTCAGCGGGAGCGGAAATGAGCAGTTCTTC | CASISLLSGSGNEQFF
- | TRBJ2-7 | TRBV7-9 | - | TGTGCCAGCAGCGGACAGCTCTACGAGCAGTACTTC | CASSGQLYEQYF
- | TRBJ2-1 | TRBV25-1 | TRBD1 | TGTGCCAGCAGTGCACCGGGACAGAATCTCGGAGAGCAGTTCTTC | CASSAPGQNLGEQFF
- | TRBJ1-5 | TRBV11-3 | - | TGTGCCAGCAGCTCCCCGGGGGGGCCCCAGCATTTT | CASSSPGGPQHF
many | TRBJ2-2 | TRBV2 | TRBD2 | TGTGCCAGCTTAGCGGGGGCGAACACCGGGGAGCTGTTTTTT | CASLAGANTGELFF
- | TRBJ1-1 | TRBV28 | - | TGTGCCACCAGAAGAATGGGACGAGAGACAGTGAACACTGAAGCTTTCTTT | CATRRMGRETVNTEAFF
- | TRBJ2-1 | TRBV2 | TRBD2 | TGTGCCAGCAGTGCCCAACCGGGACTAGCGGGAGGCCGGCAGTTCTTC | CASSAQPGLAGGRQFF
- | TRBJ2-3 | TRBV4-2 | TRBD2 | TGTGCCAGCAGCCAAGGGACGGGAGGAGGAGGCACAGATACGCAGTATTTT | CASSQGTGGGGTDTQYF
- | TRBJ2-1 | TRBV10-2 | - | TGCGCCAGGGCTTCGGGAGCCTACAATGAGCAGTTCTTC | CARASGAYNEQFF
- | TRBJ2-1 | TRBV7-2 | TRBD2 | TGTGCCAGCAGCTTAAACGTCGGACTAGCGAGCAATGAGCAGTTCTTC | CASSLNVGLASNEQFF
- | TRBJ2-7 | TRBV2 | TRBD1 | TGTGCCAGCAGTGAGAGACAGGGGCTTTTATACGAGCAGTACTTC | CASSERQGLLYEQYF
once | TRBJ2-1 | TRBV19 | - | TGTGCCAGTAATAGCCAGGGTTACAATGAGCAGTTCTTC | CASNSQGYNEQFF
- | TRBJ1-1 | TRBV27 | TRBD1 | TGTGCCAGCACCCCCGGGACAGGGGCGATGAACACTGAAGCTTTCTTT | CASTPGTGAMNTEAFF
- | TRBJ1-4 | TRBV4-2 | - | TGTGCCAGCAGCCAAGATGAGGCAACTAATGAAAAACTGTTTTTT | CASSQDEATNEKLFF
- | TRBJ1-5 | TRBV5-6 | TRBD1 | TGTGCCAGCAGCTTCTACCGGGACAGGGGTTTGCGGGTGAGTCAGCCCCAGCATTTT | CASSFYRDRGLRVSQPQHF
few | TRBJ2-3 | TRBV11-2 | TRBD1 | TGTGCCAGCAGCGCTCAGGGGGCGTATACGCAGTATTTT | CASSAQGAYTQYF
- | TRBJ2-2 | TRBV6-1 | - | TGTGCCAGCAGTGAAGCCCAGCGCACCGGGGAGCTGTTTTTT | CASSEAQRTGELFF
- | TRBJ2-1 | TRBV29-1 | TRBD1 | TGCAGCGTTCGGGGACAGGGGACCATTGAGCAGTTCTTC | CSVRGQGTIEQFF
- | TRBJ2-5 | TRBV2 | TRBD2 | TGTGCCAGCAGAACCGGGGGTAGCGGGAGTCTTTGGGAGACCCAGTACTTC | CASRTGGSGSLWETQYF
- | TRBJ1-1 | TRBV5-4 | TRBD1 | TGTGCCAGCAGCTTCACAGGGGCCAGGGGGCAAGCTTTCTTT | CASSFTGARGQAFF
- | TRBJ2-7 | TRBV28 | TRBD2 | TGTGCCAGCAAACTCAGCGGGACCGAGTACGAGCAGTACTTC | CASKLSGTEYEQYF
- | TRBJ1-5 | TRBV19 | - | TGTGCCAGTAATTTTAACCCTGATCAGCCCCAGCATTTT | CASNFNPDQPQHF
- | TRBJ2-7 | TRBV11-2 | TRBD2 | TGTGCCAGCAGCCTTAGTTGGCGGGAGACCGAGCAGTACTTC | CASSLSWRETEQYF
- | TRBJ2-4 | TRBV7-2 | TRBD2 | TGTGCCAGCAGTTTACCGACTAGCGGCATTCAGTACTTC | CASSLPTSGIQYF
- | TRBJ2-1 | TRBV23-1 | - | TGCGCCAGCAGTCGGGGAGATGAGCAGTTCTTC | CASSRGDEQFF
once | TRBJ2-1 | TRBV5-1 | TRBD2 | TGCGCCAGCAGCTGGGGTGTGGGCGGGAGTAGGAATGAGCAGTTCTTC | CASSWGVGGSRNEQFF